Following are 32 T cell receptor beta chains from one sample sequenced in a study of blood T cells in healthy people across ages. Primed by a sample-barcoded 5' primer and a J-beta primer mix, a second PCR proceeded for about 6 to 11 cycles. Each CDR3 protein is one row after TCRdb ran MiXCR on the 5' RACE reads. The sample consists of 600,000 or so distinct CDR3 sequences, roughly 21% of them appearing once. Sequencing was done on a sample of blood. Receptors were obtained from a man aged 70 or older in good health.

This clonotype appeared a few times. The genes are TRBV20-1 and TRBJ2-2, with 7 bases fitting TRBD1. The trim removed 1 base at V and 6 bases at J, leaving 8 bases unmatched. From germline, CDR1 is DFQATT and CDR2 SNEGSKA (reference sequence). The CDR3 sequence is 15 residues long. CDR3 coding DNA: TGCAGTGCTAGAGCCACAGGGGAACGTTCCGGGGAGCTGTTTTTT. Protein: CSARATGERSGELFF.

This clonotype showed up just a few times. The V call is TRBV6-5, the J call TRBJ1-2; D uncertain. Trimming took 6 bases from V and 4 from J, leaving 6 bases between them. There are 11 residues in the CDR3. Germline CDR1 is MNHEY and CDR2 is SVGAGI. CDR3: CASRAGYGYTF. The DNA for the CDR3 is TGTGCCAGCAGGGCGGGCTATGGCTACACCTTC.

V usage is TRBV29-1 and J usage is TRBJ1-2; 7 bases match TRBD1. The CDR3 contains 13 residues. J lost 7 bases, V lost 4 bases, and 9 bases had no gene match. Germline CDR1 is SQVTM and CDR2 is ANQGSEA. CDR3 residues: CSVGQGGSGGYTF. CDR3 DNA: TGCAGCGTTGGACAGGGTGGGTCCGGTGGCTACACCTTC.

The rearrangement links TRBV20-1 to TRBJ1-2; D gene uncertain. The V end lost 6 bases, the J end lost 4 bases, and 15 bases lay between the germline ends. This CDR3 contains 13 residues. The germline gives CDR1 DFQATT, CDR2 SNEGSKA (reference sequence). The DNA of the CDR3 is TGCAGTGCCTCGAGCTTCAATAGCTATGGCTACACCTTC. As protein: CSASSFNSYGYTF.

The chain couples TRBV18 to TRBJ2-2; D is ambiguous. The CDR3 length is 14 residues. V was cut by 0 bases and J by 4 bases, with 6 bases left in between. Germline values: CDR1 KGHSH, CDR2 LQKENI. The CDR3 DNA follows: TGTGCCAGCTCACCACCGCATTCCACCGGGGAGCTGTTTTTT. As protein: CASSPPHSTGELFF. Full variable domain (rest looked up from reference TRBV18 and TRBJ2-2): NAGVMQNPRHLVRRRGQEARLRCSPMKGHSHVYWYRQLPEEGLKFMVYLQKENIIDESGMPKERFSAEFPKEGPSILRIQQVVRGDSAAYFCASSPPHSTGELFFGEGSRLTVL.

DNA for the CDR3: TGCAGCGCCAGGGCGAGAGGGACCTACAATGAGCAGTTCTTC. It codes for CSARARGTYNEQFF. The chain is built from TRBV29-1 and TRBJ2-1; D could derive from TRBD1 or TRBD2 (5 bases each). Trimming removed 7 bases from V and 2 bases from J, with 15 bases in between. The V gene's germline CDR1 is SQVTM and CDR2 ANQGSEA. The CDR3 contains 14 residues.

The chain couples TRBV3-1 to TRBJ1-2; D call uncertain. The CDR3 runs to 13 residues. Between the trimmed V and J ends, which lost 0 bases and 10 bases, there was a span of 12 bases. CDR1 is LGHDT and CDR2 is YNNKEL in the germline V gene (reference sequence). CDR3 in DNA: TGTGCCAGCAGCCAAGACTTGACTGGATACTACACCTTC. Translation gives CASSQDLTGYYTF. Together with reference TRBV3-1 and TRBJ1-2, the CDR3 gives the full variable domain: DTAVSQTPKYLVTQMGNDKSIKCEQNLGHDTMYWYKQDSKKFLKIMFSYNNKELIINETVPNRFSPKSPDKAHLNLHINSLELGDSAVYFCASSQDLTGYYTFGSGTRLTVV.

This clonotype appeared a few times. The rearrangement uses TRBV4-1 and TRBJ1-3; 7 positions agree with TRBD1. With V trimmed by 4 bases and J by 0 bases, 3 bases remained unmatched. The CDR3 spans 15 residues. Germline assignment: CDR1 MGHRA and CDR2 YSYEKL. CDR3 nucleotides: TGCGCCAGCAGCCGGGGACAGCCCTCTGGAAACACCATATATTTT. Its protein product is CASSRGQPSGNTIYF.

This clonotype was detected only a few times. The DNA of the CDR3 is TGTGCCAGCAGCCAGACGTATACACAGGGTTCGAACACCGGGGAGCTGTTTTTT. Translating gives CASSQTYTQGSNTGELFF. The rearrangement uses TRBV7-9 and TRBJ2-2; tentatively, D is TRBD1 (6 bases). The CDR3 length is 18 residues. Trimming pared 5 bases from V and 0 bases from J, leaving 19 bases between. Per the germline V gene, CDR1 is SEHNR and CDR2 is FQNEAQ (reference sequence).

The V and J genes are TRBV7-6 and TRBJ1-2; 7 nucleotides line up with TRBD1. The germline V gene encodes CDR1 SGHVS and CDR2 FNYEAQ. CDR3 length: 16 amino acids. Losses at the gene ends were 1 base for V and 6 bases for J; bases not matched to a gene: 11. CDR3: CASSLGDTGVVDGYTF. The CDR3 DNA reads TGTGCCAGCAGCTTAGGAGACACAGGGGTAGTAGATGGCTACACCTTC.

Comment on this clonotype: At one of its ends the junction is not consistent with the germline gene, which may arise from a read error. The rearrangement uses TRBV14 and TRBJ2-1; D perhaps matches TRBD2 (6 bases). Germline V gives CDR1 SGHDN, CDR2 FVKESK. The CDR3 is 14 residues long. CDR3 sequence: CASGQERVYNEQFF. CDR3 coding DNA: TGTGCCAGCGGCCAAGAGCGGGTCTACAATGAGCAGTTCTTC.

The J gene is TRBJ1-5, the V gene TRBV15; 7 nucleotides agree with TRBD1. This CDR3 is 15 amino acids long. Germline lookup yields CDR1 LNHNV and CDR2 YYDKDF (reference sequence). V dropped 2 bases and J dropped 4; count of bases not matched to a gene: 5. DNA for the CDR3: TGTGCCACCAGCAGACGGACAGGCTTGAATCAGCCCCAGCATTTT. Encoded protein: CATSRRTGLNQPQHF.

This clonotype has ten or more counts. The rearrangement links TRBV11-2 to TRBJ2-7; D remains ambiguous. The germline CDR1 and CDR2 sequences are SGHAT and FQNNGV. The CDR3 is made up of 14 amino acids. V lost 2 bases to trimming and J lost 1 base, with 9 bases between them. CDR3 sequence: CASSLTPVSYEQYF. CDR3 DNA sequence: TGTGCCAGCAGCTTAACGCCAGTGTCCTACGAGCAGTACTTC.

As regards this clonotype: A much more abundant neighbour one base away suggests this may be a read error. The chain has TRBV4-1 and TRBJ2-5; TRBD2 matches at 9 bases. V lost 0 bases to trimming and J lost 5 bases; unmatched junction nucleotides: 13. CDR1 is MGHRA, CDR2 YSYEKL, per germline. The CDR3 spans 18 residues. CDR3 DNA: TGCGCCAGCAGCCAAGATTCAGAGGCGGGAGGGTCATTGGAGACCCAGTACTTC. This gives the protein CASSQDSEAGGSLETQYF.

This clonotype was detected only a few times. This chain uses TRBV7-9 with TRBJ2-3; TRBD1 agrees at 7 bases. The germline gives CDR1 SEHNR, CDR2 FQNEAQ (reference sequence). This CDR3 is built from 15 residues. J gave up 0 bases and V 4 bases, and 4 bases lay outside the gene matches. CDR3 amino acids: CASSYPTGSTDTQYF. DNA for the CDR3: TGTGCCAGCAGCTACCCGACAGGGAGCACAGATACGCAGTATTTT.

CDR3: CSASTSGPGQVEQYF. The CDR3 DNA reads TGCAGTGCTTCGACTAGCGGACCGGGGCAAGTGGAGCAGTACTTC. The V and J genes are TRBV20-1 and TRBJ2-7; 9 positions agree with TRBD2. Trimming took 5 bases from V and 7 from J; bases not matched to a gene: 15. Germline assignment: CDR1 DFQATT and CDR2 SNEGSKA (reference sequence). The CDR3 loop spans 15 amino acids.

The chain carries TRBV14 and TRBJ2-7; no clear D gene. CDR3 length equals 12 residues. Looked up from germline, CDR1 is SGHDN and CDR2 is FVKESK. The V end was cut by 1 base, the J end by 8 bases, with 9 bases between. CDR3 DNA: TGTGCCAGCAGCCAAGTTGAGAGCCAGCAGTACTTC. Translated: CASSQVESQQYF.

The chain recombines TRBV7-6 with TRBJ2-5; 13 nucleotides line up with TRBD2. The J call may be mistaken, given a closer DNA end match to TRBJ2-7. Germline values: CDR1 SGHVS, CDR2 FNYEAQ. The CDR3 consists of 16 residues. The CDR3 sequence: CASSLGGTSGAYEQYF. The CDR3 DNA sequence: TGTGCCAGCAGCTTAGGTGGGACTAGCGGGGCCTACGAGCAGTACTTC.

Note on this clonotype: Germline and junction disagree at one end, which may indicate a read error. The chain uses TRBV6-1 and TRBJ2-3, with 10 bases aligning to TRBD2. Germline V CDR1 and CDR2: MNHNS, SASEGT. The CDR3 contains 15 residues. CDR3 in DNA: TGTGCCGGCAGGGGCCCTAGCGGGAGTTTAGATACGCAGTATTTT. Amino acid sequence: CAGRGPSGSLDTQYF.

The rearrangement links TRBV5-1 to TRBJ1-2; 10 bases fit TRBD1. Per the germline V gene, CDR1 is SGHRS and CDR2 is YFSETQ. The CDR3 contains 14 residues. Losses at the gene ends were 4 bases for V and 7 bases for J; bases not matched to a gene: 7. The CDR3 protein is CASSIQDRGFGYTF. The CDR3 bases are TGCGCCAGCAGCATCCAGGACAGGGGGTTTGGCTACACCTTC.

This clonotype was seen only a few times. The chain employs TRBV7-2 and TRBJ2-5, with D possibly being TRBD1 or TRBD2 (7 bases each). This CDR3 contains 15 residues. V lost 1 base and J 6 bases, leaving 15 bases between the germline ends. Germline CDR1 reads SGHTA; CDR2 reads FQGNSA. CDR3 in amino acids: CASSLGRQGGKTQYF. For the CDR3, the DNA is TGTGCCAGCAGCTTAGGTCGACAGGGAGGGAAGACCCAGTACTTC.

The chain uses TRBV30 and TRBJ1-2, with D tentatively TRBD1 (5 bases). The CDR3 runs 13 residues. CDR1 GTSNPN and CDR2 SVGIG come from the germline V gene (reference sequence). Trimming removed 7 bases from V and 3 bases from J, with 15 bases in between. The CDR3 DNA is TGTGCCTACCGGGACCCAGCGTACTATGGCTACACCTTC. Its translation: CAYRDPAYYGYTF.

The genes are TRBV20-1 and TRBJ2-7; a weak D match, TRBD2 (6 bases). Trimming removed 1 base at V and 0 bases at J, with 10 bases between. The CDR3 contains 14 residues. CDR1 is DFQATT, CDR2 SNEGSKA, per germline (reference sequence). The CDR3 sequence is CSARVGSISYEQYF. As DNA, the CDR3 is TGCAGTGCTAGAGTCGGGAGTATCTCCTACGAGCAGTACTTC.

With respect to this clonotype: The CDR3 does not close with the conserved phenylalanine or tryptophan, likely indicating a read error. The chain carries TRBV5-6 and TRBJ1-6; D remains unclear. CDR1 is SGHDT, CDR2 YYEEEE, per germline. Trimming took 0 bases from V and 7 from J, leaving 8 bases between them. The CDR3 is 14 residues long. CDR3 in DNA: TGTGCCAGCAGCTTGGGTGGGGAGAATTCACCCCTCCACCTT. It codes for CASSLGGENSPLHL.

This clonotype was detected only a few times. DNA for the CDR3: TGCAGTGCTACCGGACAGGGACGTTTAGCGGATCAGCCCCAGCATTTT. This codes for CSATGQGRLADQPQHF. This chain links TRBV20-1 with TRBJ1-5; 8 bases are shared with TRBD1. Germline loops: CDR1 DFQATT, CDR2 SNEGSKA (reference sequence). V was pared by 4 bases and J by 5 bases, with 13 bases of the junction left unmatched. CDR3 size: 16 residues.

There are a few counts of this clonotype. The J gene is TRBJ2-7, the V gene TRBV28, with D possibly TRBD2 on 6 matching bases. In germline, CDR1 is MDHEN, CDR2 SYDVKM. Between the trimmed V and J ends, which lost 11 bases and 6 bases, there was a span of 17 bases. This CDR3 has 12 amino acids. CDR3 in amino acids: CAGGRQGGEQYF. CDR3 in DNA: TGTGCCGGGGGGAGGCAGGGTGGCGAGCAGTACTTC.

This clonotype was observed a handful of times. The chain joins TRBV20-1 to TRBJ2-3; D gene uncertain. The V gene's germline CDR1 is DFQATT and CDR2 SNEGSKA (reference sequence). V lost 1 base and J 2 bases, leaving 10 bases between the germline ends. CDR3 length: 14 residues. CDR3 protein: CSARALPLTDTQYF. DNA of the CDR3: TGCAGTGCTAGAGCTCTCCCCCTCACAGATACGCAGTATTTT.

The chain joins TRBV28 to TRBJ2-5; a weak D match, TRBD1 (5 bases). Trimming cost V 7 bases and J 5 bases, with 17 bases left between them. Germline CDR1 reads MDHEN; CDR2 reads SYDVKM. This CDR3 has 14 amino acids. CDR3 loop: CASTFSRVGETQYF. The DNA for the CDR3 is TGTGCCAGCACCTTTAGCAGGGTCGGGGAGACCCAGTACTTC.

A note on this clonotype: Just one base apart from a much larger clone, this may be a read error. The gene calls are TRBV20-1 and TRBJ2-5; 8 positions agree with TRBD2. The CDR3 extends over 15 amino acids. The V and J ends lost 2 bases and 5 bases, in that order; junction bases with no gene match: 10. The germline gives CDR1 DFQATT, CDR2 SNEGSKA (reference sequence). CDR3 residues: CSARSSAGVGETQYF. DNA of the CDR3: TGCAGTGCTAGATCTTCAGCGGGAGTTGGTGAGACCCAGTACTTC.

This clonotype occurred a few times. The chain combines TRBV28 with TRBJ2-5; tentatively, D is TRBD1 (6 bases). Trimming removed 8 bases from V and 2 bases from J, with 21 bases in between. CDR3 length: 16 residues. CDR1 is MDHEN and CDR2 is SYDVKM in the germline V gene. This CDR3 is CASPYRPPGAQETQYF. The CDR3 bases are TGTGCCAGCCCATACCGCCCTCCAGGGGCTCAAGAGACCCAGTACTTC.

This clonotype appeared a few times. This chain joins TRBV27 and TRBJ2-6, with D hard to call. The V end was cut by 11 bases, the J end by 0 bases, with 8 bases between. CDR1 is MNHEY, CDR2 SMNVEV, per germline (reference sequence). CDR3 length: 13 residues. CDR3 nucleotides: TGTGCCGCACGGAGCTCTGGGGCCAACGTCCTGACTTTC. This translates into CAARSSGANVLTF. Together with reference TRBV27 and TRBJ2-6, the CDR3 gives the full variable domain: EAQVTQNPRYLITVTGKKLTVTCSQNMNHEYMSWYRQDPGLGLRQIYYSMNVEVTDKGDVPEGYKVSRKEKRNFPLILESPSPNQTSLYFCAARSSGANVLTFGAGSRLTVL.

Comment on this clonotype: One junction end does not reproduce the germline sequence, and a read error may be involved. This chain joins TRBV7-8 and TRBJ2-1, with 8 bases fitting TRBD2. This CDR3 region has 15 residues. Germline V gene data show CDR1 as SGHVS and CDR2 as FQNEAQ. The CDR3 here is CASILAGLGRDEQFF. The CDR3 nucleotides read TGTGCCAGCATCTTAGCGGGACTTGGGCGCGATGAGCAGTTCTTC. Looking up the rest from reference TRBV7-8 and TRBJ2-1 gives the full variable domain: GAGVSQSPRYKVAKRGQDVALRCDPISGHVSLFWYQQALGQGPEFLTYFQNEAQLDKSGLPSDRFFAERPEGSVSTLKIQRTQQEDSAVYLCASILAGLGRDEQFFGPGTRLTVL.